This T cell receptor beta chain appears in the sequencing data of a study of blood T cell repertoires in COVID-19. Study at large: T cells, B-cell-depleted T cells, or PBMCs provided the cDNA or gDNA that served as material.

The CDR3 length is 15 residues. V was trimmed by 5 bases and J by 1 base, leaving 13 bases between them. Looked up from germline, CDR1 is LNHDA and CDR2 is SQIVND (reference sequence). The method was immunoSEQ multiplex PCR; TCRdb's version includes in-frame clones alone and lacks a portion of them. The sample includes some 130,000 clones, roughly 80% seen only once; the top ten take more than 1.3%. The receptor was isolated from a man aged 55 to 70 with acute or convalescent COVID-19. The chain employs TRBV19 and TRBJ2-3; no reliable D call. Sequenced sample: peripheral blood. Here the CDR3 reads CASSDGPRGTDTQYF. The CDR3 nucleotides are TGTGCCAGTAGTGATGGGCCCAGAGGCACAGATACGCAGTATTTT.